This TCR beta chain was observed in a study of cytomegalovirus exposure and HLA in healthy donors. Trimming took 3 bases from V and 10 from J; bases not matched to a gene: 9. This CDR3 spans 16 amino acids. In germline, CDR1 is MNHEY, CDR2 SVGAGI. PCR used 60 Vbeta primers and 13 Jbeta primers. Profiling relied on immunoSEQ multiplex PCR, and the TCRdb table lists in-frame clones only, not all of them. In total, the table holds approximately 180,000 clones. As for this clone: Its target is unknown.

Study outcomes and limitations: It was confirmed in vitro that a few of the CMV-associated chains were specific for CMV antigens.

The J gene is TRBJ2-1, the V gene TRBV6-5; TRBD2 matches 13 bases. This clonotype was obtained from a man aged 25 to 40 in good health and CMV-seronegative. Sequenced input: PBMCs. In DNA, the CDR3 is TGTGCCAGCAGTTATAGGACTAGCGGGGGCCAAGGGGAGCAGTTCTTC. This codes for CASSYRTSGGQGEQFF.